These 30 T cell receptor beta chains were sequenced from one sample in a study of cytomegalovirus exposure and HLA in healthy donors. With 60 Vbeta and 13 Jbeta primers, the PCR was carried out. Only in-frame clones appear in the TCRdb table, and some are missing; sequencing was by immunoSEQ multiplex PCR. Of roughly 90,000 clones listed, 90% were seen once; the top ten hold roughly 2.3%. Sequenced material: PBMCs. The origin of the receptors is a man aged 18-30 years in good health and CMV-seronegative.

The DNA of the CDR3 is TGTGCCAGCAGTCTTAGCGGTCAAGAGACCCAGTACTTC. This sequence encodes CASSLSGQETQYF. V gene TRBV2 combines with J gene TRBJ2-5; D is perhaps TRBD2 (6 bases). The germline CDR1 and CDR2 sequences are SNHLY and FYNNEI. Trimming took 5 bases from V and 2 from J, leaving 9 bases between them. CDR3 length equals 13 residues.

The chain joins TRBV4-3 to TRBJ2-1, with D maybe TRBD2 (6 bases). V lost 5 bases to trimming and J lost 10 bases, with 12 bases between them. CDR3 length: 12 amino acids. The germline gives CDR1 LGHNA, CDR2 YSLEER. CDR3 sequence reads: CASSNLAKEQFF. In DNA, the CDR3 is TGCGCCAGCAGCAACCTAGCGAAGGAGCAGTTCTTC.

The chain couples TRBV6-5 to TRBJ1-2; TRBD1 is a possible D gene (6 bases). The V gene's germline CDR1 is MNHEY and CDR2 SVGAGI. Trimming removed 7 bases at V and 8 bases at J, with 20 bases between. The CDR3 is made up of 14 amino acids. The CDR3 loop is CASTQETGRGGYTF. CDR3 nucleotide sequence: TGTGCCAGCACCCAGGAAACAGGGAGAGGGGGCTACACCTTC.

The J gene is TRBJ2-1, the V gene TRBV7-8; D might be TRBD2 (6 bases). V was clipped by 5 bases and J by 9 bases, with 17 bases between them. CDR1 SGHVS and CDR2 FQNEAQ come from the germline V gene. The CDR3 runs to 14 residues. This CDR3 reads CASSHRAGRVEQFF. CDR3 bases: TGTGCCAGCAGCCACAGAGCGGGCCGCGTTGAGCAGTTCTTC.

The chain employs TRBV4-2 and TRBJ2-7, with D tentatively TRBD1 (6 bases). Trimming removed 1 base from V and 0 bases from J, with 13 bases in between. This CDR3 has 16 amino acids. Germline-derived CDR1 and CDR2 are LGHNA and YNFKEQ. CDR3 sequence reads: CASSQAGTSRSYEQYF. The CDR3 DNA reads TGTGCCAGCAGCCAAGCCGGGACATCGCGCTCCTACGAGCAGTACTTC.

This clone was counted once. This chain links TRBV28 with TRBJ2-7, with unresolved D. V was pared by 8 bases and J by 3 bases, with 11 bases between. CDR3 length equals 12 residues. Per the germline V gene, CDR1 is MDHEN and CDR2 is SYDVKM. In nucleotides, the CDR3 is TGTGCCAGCTGTTCGGTTGTCTACGAGCAGTACTTC. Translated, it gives CASCSVVYEQYF.

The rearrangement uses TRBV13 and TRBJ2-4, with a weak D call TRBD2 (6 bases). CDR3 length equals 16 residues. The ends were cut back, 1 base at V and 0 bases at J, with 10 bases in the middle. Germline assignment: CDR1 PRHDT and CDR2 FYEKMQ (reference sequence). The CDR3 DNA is TGTGCCAGCAGCTTAGAGGGACTCTTAGCCAAAAACATTCAGTACTTC. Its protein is CASSLEGLLAKNIQYF.

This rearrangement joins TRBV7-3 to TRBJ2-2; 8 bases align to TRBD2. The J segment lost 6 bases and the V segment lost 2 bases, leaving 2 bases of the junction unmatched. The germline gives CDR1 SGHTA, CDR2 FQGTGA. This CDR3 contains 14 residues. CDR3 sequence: CASSLGLAPGELFF. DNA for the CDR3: TGTGCCAGCAGCTTAGGACTAGCCCCCGGGGAGCTGTTTTTT.

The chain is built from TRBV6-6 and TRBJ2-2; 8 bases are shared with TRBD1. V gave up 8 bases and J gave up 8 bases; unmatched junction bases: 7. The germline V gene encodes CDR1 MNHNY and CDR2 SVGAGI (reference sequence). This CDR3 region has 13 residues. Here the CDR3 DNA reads TGTGCCAGCGCCGACAGGGGCGGTGGGGAGCTGTTTTTT. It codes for CASADRGGGELFF.

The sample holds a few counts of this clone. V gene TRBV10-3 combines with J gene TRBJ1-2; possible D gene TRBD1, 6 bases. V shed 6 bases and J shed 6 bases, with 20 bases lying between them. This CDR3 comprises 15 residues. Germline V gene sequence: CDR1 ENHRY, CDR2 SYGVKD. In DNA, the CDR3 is TGTGCCATCAGGCCAGGGTTTATGAAGGGGGATGGCTACACCTTC. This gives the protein CAIRPGFMKGDGYTF.

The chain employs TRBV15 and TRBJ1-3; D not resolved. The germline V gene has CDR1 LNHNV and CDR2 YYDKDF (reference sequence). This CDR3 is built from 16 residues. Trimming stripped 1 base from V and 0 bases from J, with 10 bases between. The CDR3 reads CATSRAHTISGNTIYF. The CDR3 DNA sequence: TGTGCCACCAGCAGAGCCCACACCATCTCTGGAAACACCATATATTTT. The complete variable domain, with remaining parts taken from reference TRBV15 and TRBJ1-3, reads DAMVIQNPRYQVTQFGKPVTLSCSQTLNHNVMYWYQQKSSQAPKLLFHYYDKDFNNEADTPDNFQSRRPNTSFCFLDIRSPGLGDTAMYLCATSRAHTISGNTIYFGEGSWLTVV.

The CDR3 bases are TGTGCCAGCAGTTTACACAGATTCGGGGACAACAATACTGAAGCTTTCTTT. It yields the protein CASSLHRFGDNNTEAFF. The rearrangement links TRBV28 to TRBJ1-1; D is possibly TRBD1 (6 bases). V shed 2 bases and J shed 5 bases, with 21 bases lying between them. This CDR3 spans 17 amino acids. In germline, CDR1 is MDHEN, CDR2 SYDVKM.

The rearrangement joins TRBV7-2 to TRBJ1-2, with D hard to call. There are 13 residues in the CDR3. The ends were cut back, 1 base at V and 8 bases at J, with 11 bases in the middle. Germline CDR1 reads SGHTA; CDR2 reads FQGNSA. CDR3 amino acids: CASSLGQAWGYTF. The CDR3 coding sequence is TGTGCCAGCAGCTTAGGTCAGGCTTGGGGCTACACCTTC.

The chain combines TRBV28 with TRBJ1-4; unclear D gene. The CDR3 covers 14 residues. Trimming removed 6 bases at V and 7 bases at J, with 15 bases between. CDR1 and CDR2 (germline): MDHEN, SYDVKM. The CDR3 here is CASRMGPGSEKLFF. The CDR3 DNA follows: TGTGCCAGCAGAATGGGCCCCGGAAGTGAAAAACTGTTTTTT.

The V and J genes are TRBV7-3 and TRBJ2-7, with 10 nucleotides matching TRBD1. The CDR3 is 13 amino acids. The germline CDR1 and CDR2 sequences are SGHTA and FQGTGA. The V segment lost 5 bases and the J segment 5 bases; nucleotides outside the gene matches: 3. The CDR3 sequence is CASSGTGDDEQYF. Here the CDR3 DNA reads TGTGCCAGCAGCGGGACAGGGGACGACGAGCAGTACTTC.

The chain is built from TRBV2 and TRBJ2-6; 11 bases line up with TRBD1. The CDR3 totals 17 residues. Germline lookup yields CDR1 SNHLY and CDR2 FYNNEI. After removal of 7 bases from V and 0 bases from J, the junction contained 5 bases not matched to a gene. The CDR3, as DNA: TGTGCCAGCAAAAGGGACAGGGGGGTCTCTGGGGCCAACGTCCTGACTTTC. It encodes CASKRDRGVSGANVLTF.

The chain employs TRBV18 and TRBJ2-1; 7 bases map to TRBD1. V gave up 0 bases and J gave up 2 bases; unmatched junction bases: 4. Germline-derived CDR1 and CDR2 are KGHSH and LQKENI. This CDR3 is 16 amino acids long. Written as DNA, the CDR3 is TGTGCCAGCTCACCACCGTGGACAGGCACCTACAATGAGCAGTTCTTC. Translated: CASSPPWTGTYNEQFF.

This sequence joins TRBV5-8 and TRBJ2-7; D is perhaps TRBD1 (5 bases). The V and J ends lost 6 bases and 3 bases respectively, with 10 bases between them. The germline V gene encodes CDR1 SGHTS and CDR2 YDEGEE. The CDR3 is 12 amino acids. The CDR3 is CASNRLYYEQYF. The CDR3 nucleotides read TGTGCCAGCAACAGGCTATACTACGAGCAGTACTTC.

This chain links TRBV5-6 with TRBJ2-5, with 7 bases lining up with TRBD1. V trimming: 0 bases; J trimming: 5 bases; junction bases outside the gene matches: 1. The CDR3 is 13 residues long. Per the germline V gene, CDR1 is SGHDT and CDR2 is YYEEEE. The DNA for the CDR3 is TGTGCCAGCAGCTTGGAGGGGGCGGAGACCCAGTACTTC. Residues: CASSLEGAETQYF.

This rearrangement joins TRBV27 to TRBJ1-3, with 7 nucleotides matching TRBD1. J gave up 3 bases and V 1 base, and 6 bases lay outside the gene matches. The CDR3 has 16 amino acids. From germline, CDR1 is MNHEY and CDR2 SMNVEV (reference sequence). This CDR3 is CASSLLGGAGGNTIYF. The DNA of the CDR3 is TGTGCCAGCAGTTTATTAGGGGGCGCCGGTGGAAACACCATATATTTT.

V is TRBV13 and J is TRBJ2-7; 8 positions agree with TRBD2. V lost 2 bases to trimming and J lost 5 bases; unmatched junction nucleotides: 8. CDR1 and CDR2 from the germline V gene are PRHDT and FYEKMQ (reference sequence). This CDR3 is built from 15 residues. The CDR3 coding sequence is TGTGCCAGCAGCTTATATGCGGGAGGTCCGAACGAGCAGTACTTC. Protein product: CASSLYAGGPNEQYF.

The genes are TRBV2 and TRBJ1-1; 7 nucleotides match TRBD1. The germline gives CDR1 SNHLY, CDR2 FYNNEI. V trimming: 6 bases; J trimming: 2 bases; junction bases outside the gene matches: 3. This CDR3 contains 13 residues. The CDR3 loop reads CASRGQLNTEAFF. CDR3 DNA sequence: TGTGCCAGCAGGGGACAGCTAAACACTGAAGCTTTCTTT.

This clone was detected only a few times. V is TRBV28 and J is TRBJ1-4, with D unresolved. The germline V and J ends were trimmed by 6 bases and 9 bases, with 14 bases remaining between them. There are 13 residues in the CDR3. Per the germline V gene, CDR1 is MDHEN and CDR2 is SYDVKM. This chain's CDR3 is CASSGKVGKKLFF. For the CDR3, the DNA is TGTGCCAGCAGCGGCAAGGTCGGGAAAAAACTGTTTTTT.

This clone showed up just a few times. This CDR3 reads CASRRGWPQHF. CDR3 coding DNA: TGTGCCAGCAGACGGGGGTGGCCCCAGCATTTT. This sequence joins TRBV28 and TRBJ1-5, with TRBD1 as a possible D gene (5 bases). The ends were cut back, 6 bases at V and 9 bases at J, with 9 bases in the middle. Germline V CDR1 and CDR2: MDHEN, SYDVKM. The CDR3 has 11 residues.

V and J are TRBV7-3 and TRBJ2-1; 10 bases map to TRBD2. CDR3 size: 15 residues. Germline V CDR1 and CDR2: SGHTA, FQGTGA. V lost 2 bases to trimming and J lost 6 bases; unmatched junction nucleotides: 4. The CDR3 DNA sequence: TGTGCCAGCAGCTTACTAGCGGGAGTTAGCAATGAGCAGTTCTTC. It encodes CASSLLAGVSNEQFF.

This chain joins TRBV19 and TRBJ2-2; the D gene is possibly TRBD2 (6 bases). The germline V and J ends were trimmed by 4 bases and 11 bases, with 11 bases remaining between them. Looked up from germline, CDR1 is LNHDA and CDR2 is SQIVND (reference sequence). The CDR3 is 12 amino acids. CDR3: CASSKSGLELFF. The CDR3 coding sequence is TGTGCCAGTAGTAAATCGGGACTCGAGCTGTTTTTT.

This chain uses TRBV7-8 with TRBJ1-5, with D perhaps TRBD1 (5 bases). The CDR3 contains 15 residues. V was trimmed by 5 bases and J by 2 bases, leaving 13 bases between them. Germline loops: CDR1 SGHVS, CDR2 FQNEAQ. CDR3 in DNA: TGTGCCAGCAGCACACCAGGGTCGGGCAATCAGCCCCAGCATTTT. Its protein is CASSTPGSGNQPQHF.

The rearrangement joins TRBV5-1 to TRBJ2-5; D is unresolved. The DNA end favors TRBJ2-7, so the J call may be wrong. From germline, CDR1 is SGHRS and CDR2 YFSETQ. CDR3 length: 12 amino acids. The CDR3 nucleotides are TGCGCCAGCAGCTTGGTAGCCTACGAGCAGTACTTC. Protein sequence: CASSLVAYEQYF.

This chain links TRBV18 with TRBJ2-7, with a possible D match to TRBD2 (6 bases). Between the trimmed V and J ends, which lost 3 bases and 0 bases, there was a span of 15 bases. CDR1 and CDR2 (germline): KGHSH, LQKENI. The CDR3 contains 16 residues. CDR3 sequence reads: CASSPAPGGSSYEQYF. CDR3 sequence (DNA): TGTGCCAGCTCACCGGCCCCCGGGGGAAGCTCCTACGAGCAGTACTTC.

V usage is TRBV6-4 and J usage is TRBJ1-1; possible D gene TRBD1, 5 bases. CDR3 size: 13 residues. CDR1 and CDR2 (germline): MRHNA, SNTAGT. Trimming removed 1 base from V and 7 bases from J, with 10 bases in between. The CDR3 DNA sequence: TGTGCCAGCAGTGACTGGTTAGGGGATGAAGCTTTCTTT. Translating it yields CASSDWLGDEAFF.